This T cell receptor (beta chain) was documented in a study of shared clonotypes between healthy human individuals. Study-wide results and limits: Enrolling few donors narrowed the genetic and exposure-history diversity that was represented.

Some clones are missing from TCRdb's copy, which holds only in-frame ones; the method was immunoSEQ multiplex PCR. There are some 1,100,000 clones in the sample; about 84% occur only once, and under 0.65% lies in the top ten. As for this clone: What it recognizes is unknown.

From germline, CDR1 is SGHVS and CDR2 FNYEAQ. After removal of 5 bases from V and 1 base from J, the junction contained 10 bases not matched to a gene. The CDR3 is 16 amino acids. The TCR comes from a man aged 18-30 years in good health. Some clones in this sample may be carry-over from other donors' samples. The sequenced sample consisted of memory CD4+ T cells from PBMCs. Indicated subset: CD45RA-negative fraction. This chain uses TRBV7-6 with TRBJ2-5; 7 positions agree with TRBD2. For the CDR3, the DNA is TGTGCCAGCAGCCAGGTGGTAGCGGGCAGCCAAGAGACCCAGTACTTC. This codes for CASSQVVAGSQETQYF.